The 20 T cell receptor beta chains presented below share a single source sample, sequenced in a study of OX40 agonist ivuxolimab in advanced cancers. Produced via immunoSEQ multiplex PCR; TCRdb's table is partial and in-frame only. The table lists just over 50,000 clones, roughly 90% of them singletons. This sample comprised CD4+ or CD8+ T cells sorted from blood, obtained in a trial of the OX40 agonist ivuxolimab. All receptors come from an adult with an advanced solid tumor such as melanoma, head and neck, liver or kidney cancer.

The table lists this clone with a few counts. The chain uses TRBV18 and TRBJ1-5; TRBD1 is a possible D gene (5 bases). Deletions cut 1 base from V and 4 bases from J, with 8 bases between. The germline V gene encodes CDR1 KGHSH and CDR2 LQKENI. The CDR3 sequence is 14 residues long. The DNA for the CDR3 is TGTGCCAGCTCACCACAGGGGAGTAATCAGCCCCAGCATTTT. Amino acid sequence: CASSPQGSNQPQHF. Combining the CDR3 with reference TRBV18 and TRBJ1-5 gives the whole variable domain NAGVMQNPRHLVRRRGQEARLRCSPMKGHSHVYWYRQLPEEGLKFMVYLQKENIIDESGMPKERFSAEFPKEGPSILRIQQVVRGDSAAYFCASSPQGSNQPQHFGDGTRLSIL.

This clone was seen a single time. J is TRBJ1-1 and V is TRBV7-8; 7 nucleotides agree with TRBD1. CDR1 and CDR2 (germline): SGHVS, FQNEAQ. With V trimmed by 6 bases and J by 7 bases, 17 bases remained unmatched. The CDR3 sequence is 16 residues long. CDR3 region: CASSLMVQGTKGEAFF. The CDR3 nucleotides are TGTGCCAGCAGTCTTATGGTACAGGGGACCAAGGGTGAAGCTTTCTTT.

The chain uses TRBV7-3 and TRBJ2-2, with D unresolved. This CDR3 comprises 13 residues. Germline lookup yields CDR1 SGHTA and CDR2 FQGTGA. V was cut by 3 bases and J by 8 bases, with 10 bases left in between. The CDR3 nucleotides are TGTGCCAGCAGCTTCCTTTTAGGGGGGGAGCTGTTTTTT. Its translation: CASSFLLGGELFF.

The chain employs TRBV7-2 and TRBJ2-7; TRBD2 is a possible D gene (7 bases). V was trimmed by 3 bases and J by 0 bases, leaving 15 bases between them. The CDR3 spans 16 residues. CDR1 is SGHTA and CDR2 is FQGNSA in the germline V gene. This CDR3 is CASSFSAGASSYEQYF. Written as DNA, the CDR3 is TGTGCCAGCAGCTTTTCGGCGGGGGCTTCCTCCTACGAGCAGTACTTC. The entire variable domain, with the rest obtained from reference TRBV7-2 and TRBJ2-7, is as follows: GAGVSQSPSNKVTEKGKDVELRCDPISGHTALYWYRQSLGQGLEFLIYFQGNSAPDKSGLPSDRFSAERTGGSVSTLTIQRTQQEDSAVYLCASSFSAGASSYEQYFGPGTRLTVT.

This chain connects TRBV10-1 to TRBJ1-6; D is unclear. Trimming removed 8 bases at V and 4 bases at J, with 9 bases between. The CDR3 runs 13 residues. Germline V CDR1 and CDR2: WNHNN, SYGVQD (reference sequence). The chain's CDR3 is CASLNPYNSPLHF. The CDR3 region has the DNA TGCGCCAGCTTAAATCCGTATAATTCACCCCTCCACTTT.

The chain employs TRBV7-9 and TRBJ2-1, with TRBD2 as a possible D gene (5 bases). Germline CDR1 is SEHNR and CDR2 is FQNEAQ (reference sequence). Trimming left V 3 bases short and J 3 bases short, with 9 bases between. The CDR3 totals 14 residues. This CDR3 is CASSFRGNYNEQFF. The CDR3 nucleotides read TGTGCCAGCAGCTTCCGGGGAAACTACAATGAGCAGTTCTTC. Using reference TRBV7-9 and TRBJ2-1 for the parts outside the CDR3, the full variable domain is DTGVSQNPRHKITKRGQNVTFRCDPISEHNRLYWYRQTLGQGPEFLTYFQNEAQLEKSRLLSDRFSAERPKGSFSTLEIQRTEQGDSAMYLCASSFRGNYNEQFFGPGTRLTVL.

V gene TRBV2 combines with J gene TRBJ2-7; TRBD1 matches at 8 bases. The J segment lost 6 bases and the V segment lost 3 bases, leaving 4 bases of the junction unmatched. Germline lookup yields CDR1 SNHLY and CDR2 FYNNEI. The CDR3 is made up of 13 amino acids. The CDR3 nucleotides are TGTGCCAGCAGTGACCAGGGGGCCAGCGAGCAGTACTTC. Translating it yields CASSDQGASEQYF.

The V call is TRBV14, the J call TRBJ1-5, with unresolved D. V was clipped by 1 base and J by 2 bases, with 12 bases between them. The CDR3 has 16 residues. The germline V gene has CDR1 SGHDN and CDR2 FVKESK. CDR3 DNA: TGTGCCAGCAGCCAAGTTAAGGTGGGTTGCAATCAGCCCCAGCATTTT. Protein: CASSQVKVGCNQPQHF.

For the CDR3, the DNA is TGTGCCAGCAGCCAAGTCCCAGGAGGTTACGAGCAGTACTTC. Translation gives CASSQVPGGYEQYF. The chain uses TRBV14 and TRBJ2-7; a weak D match, TRBD2 (5 bases). CDR3 length equals 14 residues. The V gene lost 1 base and the J gene lost 4 bases, with 11 bases spanning the gap. CDR1 and CDR2 (germline): SGHDN, FVKESK.

The rearrangement uses TRBV14 and TRBJ1-6; 7 nucleotides line up with TRBD1. This CDR3 spans 16 amino acids. Germline V gene lookup returns CDR1 SGHDN and CDR2 FVKESK. The V segment lost 2 bases and the J segment 1 base; nucleotides outside the gene matches: 2. This chain's CDR3 is CASSQQGGSYNSPLHF. The DNA of the CDR3 is TGTGCCAGCAGCCAACAGGGGGGTTCCTATAATTCACCCCTCCACTTT.

This clone came up a few times. V gene TRBV5-4 combines with J gene TRBJ2-5, with D perhaps given as TRBD1 or TRBD2 (6 bases each). CDR1 is SGHNT and CDR2 is YYREEE in the germline V gene (reference sequence). Trimming took off 1 base at V and 5 bases at J, with 15 bases between the two ends. The CDR3 is 15 residues long. CDR3 nucleotides: TGTGCCAGCAGCTTGTACGGGGGCAAGTGGGAGACCCAGTACTTC. Residues: CASSLYGGKWETQYF.

The chain uses TRBV7-3 and TRBJ2-1; D may be TRBD2 (7 bases). V was cut by 0 bases and J by 0 bases, with 12 bases left in between. Germline lookup yields CDR1 SGHTA and CDR2 FQGTGA. The CDR3 consists of 17 residues. Here the CDR3 DNA reads TGTGCCAGCAGCTTAACCGGGGGGCTAAGCTCCTACAATGAGCAGTTCTTC. Its protein is CASSLTGGLSSYNEQFF.

The gene calls are TRBV10-3 and TRBJ2-4; weak D call: TRBD2 (6 bases). Between the trimmed V and J ends, which lost 2 bases and 3 bases, there was a span of 11 bases. CDR3 size: 15 residues. Germline loops: CDR1 ENHRY, CDR2 SYGVKD. CDR3 loop: CAISEGQEGKNIQYF. The CDR3 nucleotides are TGTGCCATCAGTGAGGGCCAGGAGGGCAAAAACATTCAGTACTTC.

In DNA, the CDR3 is TGTGCCACCAGCAGAGGTCAGGGGTTTGAGAGGAATCAGCCCCAGCATTTT. It yields the protein CATSRGQGFERNQPQHF. The V gene is TRBV15, the J gene TRBJ1-5; a possible D gene is TRBD1 (6 bases). Germline loops: CDR1 LNHNV, CDR2 YYDKDF (reference sequence). The CDR3 sequence is 17 residues long. Trimming took off 1 base at V and 4 bases at J, with 17 bases between the two ends.

The chain employs TRBV28 and TRBJ1-5; weak D call: TRBD1 (5 bases). The germline V gene has CDR1 MDHEN and CDR2 SYDVKM. The CDR3 is 16 amino acids. The V and J ends lost 4 bases and 3 bases respectively, with 16 bases between them. The CDR3 spells CASSSQGRDSNQPQHF. CDR3 nucleotide sequence: TGTGCCAGCAGTTCCCAGGGACGGGACTCCAATCAGCCCCAGCATTTT.

The V and J genes are TRBV6-5 and TRBJ1-5; D ambiguous. The V end was cut by 5 bases, the J end by 11 bases, with 16 bases between. CDR3 length: 13 amino acids. Germline V gene lookup returns CDR1 MNHEY and CDR2 SVGAGI. CDR3 nucleotide sequence: TGTGCCAGCAGTAATACGGCCAATGGGTCCCAGCATTTT. It yields the protein CASSNTANGSQHF.

The chain couples TRBV14 to TRBJ2-7, with 9 bases matching TRBD1. Germline V gene lookup returns CDR1 SGHDN and CDR2 FVKESK. The CDR3 loop spans 17 amino acids. The V gene end was trimmed by 0 bases and the J gene end by 3 bases; junction bases not matched to a gene: 9. CDR3 in amino acids: CASSQDVGQGNFYEQYF. The CDR3 DNA is TGTGCCAGCAGCCAAGATGTGGGACAGGGTAACTTCTACGAGCAGTACTTC.

V and J are TRBV10-3 and TRBJ1-3, with D unresolved. Deletions cut 0 bases from V and 3 bases from J, with 9 bases between. This CDR3 has 15 residues. Germline-derived CDR1 and CDR2 are ENHRY and SYGVKD. The CDR3 protein is CAISESEGIGNTIYF. DNA for the CDR3: TGTGCCATCAGTGAGTCTGAGGGTATTGGAAACACCATATATTTT.

The V and J genes are TRBV30 and TRBJ2-1; either TRBD1 or TRBD2 may fit D (5 bases each). Germline V gene lookup returns CDR1 GTSNPN and CDR2 SVGIG (reference sequence). The CDR3 is made up of 11 amino acids. Trimming left V 4 bases short and J 5 bases short, with 6 bases between. The CDR3 bases are TGTGCCTGGATGGGGGACAATGAGCAGTTCTTC. The encoded protein is CAWMGDNEQFF.

The chain carries TRBV28 and TRBJ1-2; D ambiguous. The germline CDR1 and CDR2 sequences are MDHEN and SYDVKM. This CDR3 contains 14 residues. Between the trimmed V and J ends, which lost 1 base and 8 bases, there was a span of 14 bases. The CDR3 coding sequence is TGTGCCAGCAGTTTATTAGGCACACCGGGCGGCTACACCTTC. It codes for CASSLLGTPGGYTF.